Each of the 16 T cell receptor beta chains below was sequenced from the same sample in a study of regulatory T cells in long-lasting Graves disease. Investigators prepared the TCR beta libraries by applying iRepertoire HTBI primers and Arm-PCR of CDR3 regions. TCRdb re-derived calls from the multiplex PCR reads in MiXCR, one entry per CDR3 protein. Found here are fewer than 650,000 distinct CDR3 sequences, 16% of them singletons; the top ten hold 18%. Time point indicated: newly diagnosed GD, antithyroid drugs for less than 3 months. From PBMCs, RNA was extracted and then used to make the TCR library. Another study also made use of these data, one on T cells in Graves' hyperthyroidism and ophthalmopathy.

The source material was peripheral blood mononuclear cells (PBMCs), sampled at new diagnosis, from a patient treated with antithyroid drugs. The source is a woman aged 30 to 39 with Graves disease.

The table lists this clonotype with many counts. The CDR3 bases are TGTGCCAGCAGTCCACGACGAACCGGGGAGCTGTTTTTT. Translating it yields CASSPRRTGELFF. The genes are TRBV28 and TRBJ2-2; D unclear. The CDR3 length is 13 residues. Germline-derived CDR1 and CDR2 are MDHEN and SYDVKM. V dropped 5 bases and J dropped 5 bases, with 9 bases sitting between them.

This clonotype was picked up a small number of times. The CDR3 loop is CAISEWAGGPAEQFF. The CDR3 coding sequence is TGTGCCATCAGTGAGTGGGCGGGAGGGCCCGCTGAGCAGTTCTTC. The V call is TRBV10-3, the J call TRBJ2-1; TRBD2 matches 9 bases. CDR3 length: 15 residues. The germline V gene has CDR1 ENHRY and CDR2 SYGVKD. V trimming: 1 base; J trimming: 9 bases; junction bases outside the gene matches: 7.

V gene TRBV6-1 combines with J gene TRBJ2-3; the D is unclear. V lost 8 bases, J lost 2 bases, and 11 bases lay in between. This CDR3 spans 13 amino acids. In germline, CDR1 is MNHNS, CDR2 SASEGT. DNA of the CDR3: TGTGCCAGCTTCCTGTTCCCCACAGATACGCAGTATTTT. Translated, it gives CASFLFPTDTQYF.

V and J are TRBV7-9 and TRBJ2-7, with a tentative D call TRBD2 (5 bases). The CDR3 is 14 amino acids. CDR1 is SEHNR and CDR2 is FQNEAQ in the germline V gene (reference sequence). Trimming stripped 4 bases from V and 3 bases from J, with 13 bases between. The CDR3 here is CASSSQLVDYEQYF. CDR3 coding DNA: TGTGCCAGCAGCTCCCAACTAGTAGACTACGAGCAGTACTTC.

The sample holds a few counts of this clonotype. The chain recombines TRBV24-1 with TRBJ2-1, with TRBD2 matching over 9 bases. V lost 4 bases, J lost 8 bases, and 11 bases stayed unmatched. This CDR3 spans 16 amino acids. The V gene's germline CDR1 is KGHDR and CDR2 SFDVKD. CDR3 region: CATSDSGTSSPHEQFF. Written as DNA, the CDR3 is TGTGCCACCAGTGACTCCGGGACTAGCAGTCCCCATGAGCAGTTCTTC.

This clonotype showed up many times. This chain joins TRBV12-3 or TRBV12-4 and TRBJ2-7, with unresolved D. V lost 4 bases, J lost 5 bases, and 9 bases lay in between. The CDR3 spans 12 residues. The CDR3 is CASSSALHEQYF. The DNA for the CDR3 is TGTGCCAGCAGTTCTGCCCTCCACGAGCAGTACTTC.

This clonotype was counted ten times or more. The V and J genes are TRBV7-2 and TRBJ1-1; D unclear. Germline assignment: CDR1 SGHTA and CDR2 FQGNSA. The CDR3 length is 14 residues. V gave up 3 bases and J gave up 5 bases, with 13 bases separating them. The CDR3 DNA sequence: TGTGCCAGCAGCTTGTGGCAGGAAAAAACTGAAGCTTTCTTT. Translation: CASSLWQEKTEAFF.

This clonotype was counted between two and nine times. The V gene is TRBV6-2 or TRBV6-3, the J gene TRBJ1-6; D perhaps matches TRBD1 (5 bases). The CDR3 runs to 17 residues. Germline V gene data show CDR1 as MNHEY and CDR2 as SVGEGT. V lost 3 bases and J 0 bases, leaving 12 bases between the germline ends. This CDR3 reads CASSYTDSSSYNSPLHF. The CDR3 coding sequence is TGTGCCAGCAGTTATACCGACAGCAGCTCCTATAATTCACCCCTCCACTTT.

Of note for this clonotype: Given a much more abundant clone one base away, this may be a read error. The CDR3 sequence: CASSQGRTSMYNEQFF. The CDR3, as DNA: TGTGCCAGCAGCCAAGGGAGGACTAGCATGTACAATGAGCAGTTCTTC. The chain has TRBV3-1 and TRBJ2-1; 8 bases map to TRBD2. V was pared by 1 base and J by 4 bases, with 6 bases of the junction left unmatched. The CDR3 runs to 16 residues. Per germline, CDR1 LGHDT and CDR2 YNNKEL (reference sequence).

V is TRBV27 and J is TRBJ2-5; D might be TRBD1 (5 bases). V was pared by 5 bases and J by 1 base, with 17 bases between. CDR1 MNHEY and CDR2 SMNVEV come from the germline V gene (reference sequence). This CDR3 has 16 residues. Here the CDR3 DNA reads TGTGCCAGCAGTACCTCGACAGACACCCCCCAAGAGACCCAGTACTTC. Residues: CASSTSTDTPQETQYF.

The V call is TRBV10-3, the J call TRBJ2-3; TRBD2 aligns across 7 bases. This CDR3 is built from 13 residues. CDR1 ENHRY and CDR2 SYGVKD come from the germline V gene. With V trimmed by 3 bases and J by 11 bases, 8 bases remained unmatched. DNA for the CDR3: TGTGCCATCAGTGAATTGGGGGGGAGCCAGCAGTATTTT. Amino acids: CAISELGGSQQYF.

The CDR3 coding sequence is TGTGCCAGCAGCCAAAGACGAGATACGCAGTATTTT. Protein sequence: CASSQRRDTQYF. The rearrangement links TRBV3-1 to TRBJ2-3; D gene unclear. Trimming took 2 bases from V and 5 from J, leaving 5 bases between them. Germline lookup yields CDR1 LGHDT and CDR2 YNNKEL (reference sequence). The CDR3 runs 12 residues.

This sequence joins TRBV19 and TRBJ2-2, with 9 bases that match TRBD2. J lost 5 bases, V lost 11 bases, and 15 bases had no gene match. This CDR3 is 16 amino acids long. Germline assignment: CDR1 LNHDA and CDR2 SQIVND (reference sequence). CDR3: CAAKRSGSYWTGELFF. CDR3 DNA: TGTGCCGCCAAACGTAGCGGGAGTTATTGGACCGGGGAGCTGTTTTTT.

On this clonotype itself: This may be a read error: a much more frequent sequence differs by one nucleotide. J is TRBJ1-1 and V is TRBV27; 10 nucleotides agree with TRBD1. This CDR3 has 14 amino acids. With V trimmed by 7 bases and J by 4 bases, 6 bases remained unmatched. CDR1 is MNHEY, CDR2 SMNVEV, per germline (reference sequence). The CDR3 reads CASTPGQGSTEAFF. DNA of the CDR3: TGTGCCAGCACCCCGGGACAGGGGAGCACTGAAGCTTTCTTT.

This clonotype turned up a few times. This may be a read error: a much more frequent sequence differs by one nucleotide. This rearrangement joins TRBV12-3 or TRBV12-4 to TRBJ2-1; 8 bases map to TRBD2. This CDR3 has 17 residues. V shed 7 bases and J 2 bases; nucleotides not matched to a gene: 13. CDR3 sequence (DNA): TGTGCCAGCAACTTAGCGGGAAAGCAAAGCACCTACAATGAGCAGTTCTTC. Translated, it gives CASNLAGKQSTYNEQFF.

Many counts were recorded for this clonotype. This rearrangement joins TRBV15 to TRBJ2-7; TRBD2 matches 7 bases. The germline V gene encodes CDR1 LNHNV and CDR2 YYDKDF (reference sequence). With 0 bases clipped from V and 0 bases from J, the junction kept 2 bases outside the gene matches. The CDR3 loop spans 15 amino acids. CDR3 DNA sequence: TGTGCCACCAGCAGAGATCCGGGAGGCTCCTACGAGCAGTACTTC. Encoded protein: CATSRDPGGSYEQYF.